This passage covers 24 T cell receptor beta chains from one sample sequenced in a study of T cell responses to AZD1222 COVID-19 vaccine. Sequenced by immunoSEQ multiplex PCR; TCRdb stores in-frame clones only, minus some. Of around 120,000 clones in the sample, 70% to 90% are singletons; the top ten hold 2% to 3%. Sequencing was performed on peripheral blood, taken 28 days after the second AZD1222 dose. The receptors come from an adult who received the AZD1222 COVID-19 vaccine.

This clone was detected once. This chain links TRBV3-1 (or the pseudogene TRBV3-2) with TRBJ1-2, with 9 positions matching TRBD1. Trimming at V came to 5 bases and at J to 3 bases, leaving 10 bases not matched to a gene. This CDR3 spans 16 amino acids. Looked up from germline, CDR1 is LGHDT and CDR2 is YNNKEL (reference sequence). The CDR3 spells CASSKGTGKQDYGYTF. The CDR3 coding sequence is TGTGCCAGCAGCAAAGGGACAGGGAAGCAGGACTATGGCTACACCTTC.

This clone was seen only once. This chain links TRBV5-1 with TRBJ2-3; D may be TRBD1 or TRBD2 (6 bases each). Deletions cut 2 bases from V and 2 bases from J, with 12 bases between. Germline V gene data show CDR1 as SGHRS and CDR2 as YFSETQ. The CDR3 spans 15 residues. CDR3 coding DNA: TGCGCCAGCAGCTTACGGGGGCGCCCCACAGATACGCAGTATTTT. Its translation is CASSLRGRPTDTQYF.

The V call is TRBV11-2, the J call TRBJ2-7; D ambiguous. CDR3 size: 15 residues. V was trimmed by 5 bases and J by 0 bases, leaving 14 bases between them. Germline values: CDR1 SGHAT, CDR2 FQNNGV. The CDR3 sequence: CASSPFDRYSYEQYF. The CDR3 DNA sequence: TGTGCCAGCAGCCCATTCGACCGTTACTCCTACGAGCAGTACTTC. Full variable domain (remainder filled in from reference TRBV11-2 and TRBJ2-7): EAGVAQSPRYKIIEKRQSVAFWCNPISGHATLYWYQQILGQGPKLLIQFQNNGVVDDSQLPKDRFSAERLKGVDSTLKIQPAKLEDSAVYLCASSPFDRYSYEQYFGPGTRLTVT.

CDR3 bases: TGTGCCAGCAGTTTCGGGGGAGAGGGGACACCCAACTATGGCTACACCTTC. Amino acids: CASSFGGEGTPNYGYTF. V usage is TRBV28 and J usage is TRBJ1-2; D possibly corresponds to TRBD1 (6 bases). Germline CDR1 MDHEN, CDR2 SYDVKM. V was trimmed by 3 bases and J by 2 bases, leaving 19 bases between them. The CDR3 spans 17 residues.

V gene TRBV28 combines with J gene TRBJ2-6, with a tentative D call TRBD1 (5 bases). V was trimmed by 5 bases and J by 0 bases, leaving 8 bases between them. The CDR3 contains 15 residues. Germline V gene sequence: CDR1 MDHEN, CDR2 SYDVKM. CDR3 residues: CASSLGDSGANVLTF. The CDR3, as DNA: TGTGCCAGCAGTCTAGGGGACTCTGGGGCCAACGTCCTGACTTTC.

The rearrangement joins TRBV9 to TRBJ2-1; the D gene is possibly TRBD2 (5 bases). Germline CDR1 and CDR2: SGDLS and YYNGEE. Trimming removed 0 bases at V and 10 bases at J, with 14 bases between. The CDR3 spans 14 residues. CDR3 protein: CASSVGRRGSEQFF. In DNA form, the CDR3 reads TGTGCCAGCAGCGTAGGAAGGCGAGGGAGCGAGCAGTTCTTC.

The chain's CDR3 is CASRRDRNKNIQYF. The CDR3 DNA reads as TGTGCCAGCAGGAGGGACAGGAACAAAAACATTCAGTACTTC. The V and J genes are TRBV2 and TRBJ2-4; TRBD1 matches 8 bases. V lost 6 bases and J lost 3; bases outside the gene matches: 4. This CDR3 region has 14 residues. Germline CDR1 reads SNHLY; CDR2 reads FYNNEI.

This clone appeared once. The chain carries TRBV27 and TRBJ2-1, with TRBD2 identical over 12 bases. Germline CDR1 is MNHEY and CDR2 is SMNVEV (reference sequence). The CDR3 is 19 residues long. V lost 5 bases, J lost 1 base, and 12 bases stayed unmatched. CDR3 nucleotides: TGTGCCAGCAGTCACACCATACTAGCGGGAGGTAGGTCCTACAATGAGCAGTTCTTC. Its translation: CASSHTILAGGRSYNEQFF.

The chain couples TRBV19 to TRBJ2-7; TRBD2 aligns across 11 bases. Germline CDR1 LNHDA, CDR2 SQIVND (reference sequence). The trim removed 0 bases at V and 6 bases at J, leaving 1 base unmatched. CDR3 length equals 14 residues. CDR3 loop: CASSIEGTSGEQYF. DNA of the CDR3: TGTGCCAGTAGTATAGAAGGGACTAGCGGCGAGCAGTACTTC.

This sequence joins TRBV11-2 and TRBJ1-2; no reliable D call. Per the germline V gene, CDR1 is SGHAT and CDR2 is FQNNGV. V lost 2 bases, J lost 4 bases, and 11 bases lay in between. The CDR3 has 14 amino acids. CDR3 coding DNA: TGTGCCAGCAGCTTATGGGATAGTTTCTATGGCTACACCTTC. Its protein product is CASSLWDSFYGYTF.

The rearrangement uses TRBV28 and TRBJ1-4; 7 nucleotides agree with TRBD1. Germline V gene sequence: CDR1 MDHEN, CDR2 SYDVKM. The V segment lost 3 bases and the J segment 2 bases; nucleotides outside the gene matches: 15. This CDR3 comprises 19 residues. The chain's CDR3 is CASSFWSWDRAFTNEKLFF. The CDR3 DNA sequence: TGTGCCAGCAGTTTCTGGTCCTGGGACAGAGCTTTCACTAATGAAAAACTGTTTTTT.

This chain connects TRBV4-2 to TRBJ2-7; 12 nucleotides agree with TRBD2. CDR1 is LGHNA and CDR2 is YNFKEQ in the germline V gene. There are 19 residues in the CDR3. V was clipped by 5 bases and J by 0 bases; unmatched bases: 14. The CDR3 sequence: CASSNRFGLAGTSSYEQYF. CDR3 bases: TGTGCCAGCAGCAATCGATTTGGACTAGCGGGAACAAGCTCCTACGAGCAGTACTTC.

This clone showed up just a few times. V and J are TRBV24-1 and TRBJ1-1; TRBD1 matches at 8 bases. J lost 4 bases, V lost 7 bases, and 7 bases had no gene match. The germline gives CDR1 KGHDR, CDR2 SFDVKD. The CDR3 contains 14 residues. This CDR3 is CATRPTGESTEAFF. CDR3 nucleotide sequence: TGTGCCACCAGGCCGACAGGGGAAAGCACTGAAGCTTTCTTT.

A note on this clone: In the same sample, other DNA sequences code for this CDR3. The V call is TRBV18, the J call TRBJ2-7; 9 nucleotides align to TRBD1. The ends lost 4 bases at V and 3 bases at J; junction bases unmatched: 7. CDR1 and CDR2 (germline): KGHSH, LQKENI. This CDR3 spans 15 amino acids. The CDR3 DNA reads TGTGCCAGCTCACTAGGGACAGGGTCAAGCTACGAGCAGTACTTC. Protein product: CASSLGTGSSYEQYF.

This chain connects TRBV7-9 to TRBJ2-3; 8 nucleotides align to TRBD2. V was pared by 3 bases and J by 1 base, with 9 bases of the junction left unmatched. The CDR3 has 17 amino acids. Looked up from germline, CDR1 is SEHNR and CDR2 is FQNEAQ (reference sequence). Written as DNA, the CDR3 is TGTGCCAGCAGCTTTAAAGTCCAGCGGGGGCGCACAGATACGCAGTATTTT. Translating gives CASSFKVQRGRTDTQYF.

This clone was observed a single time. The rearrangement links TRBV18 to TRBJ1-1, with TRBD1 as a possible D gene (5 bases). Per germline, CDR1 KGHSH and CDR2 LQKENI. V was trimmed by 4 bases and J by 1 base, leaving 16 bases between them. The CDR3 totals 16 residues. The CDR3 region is CASSLSGTLQNTEAFF. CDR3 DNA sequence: TGTGCCAGCTCACTGTCAGGGACCCTCCAGAACACTGAAGCTTTCTTT.

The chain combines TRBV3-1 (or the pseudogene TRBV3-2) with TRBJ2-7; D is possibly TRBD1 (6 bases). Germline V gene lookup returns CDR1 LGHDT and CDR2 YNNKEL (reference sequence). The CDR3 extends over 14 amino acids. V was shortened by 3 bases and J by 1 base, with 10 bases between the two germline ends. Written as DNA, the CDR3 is TGTGCCAGCAGCCACCAGGGGCTTTCCTACGAGCAGTACTTC. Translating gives CASSHQGLSYEQYF.

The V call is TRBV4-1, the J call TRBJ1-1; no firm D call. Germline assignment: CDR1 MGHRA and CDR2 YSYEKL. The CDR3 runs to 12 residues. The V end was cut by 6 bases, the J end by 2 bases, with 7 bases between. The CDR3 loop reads CASRGLNTEAFF. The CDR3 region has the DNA TGCGCCAGCAGGGGGTTAAACACTGAAGCTTTCTTT.

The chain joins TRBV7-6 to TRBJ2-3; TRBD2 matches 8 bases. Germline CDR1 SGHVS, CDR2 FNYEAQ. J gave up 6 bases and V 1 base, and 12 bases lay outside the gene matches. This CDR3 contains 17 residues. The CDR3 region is CASSLGLRREATDTQYF. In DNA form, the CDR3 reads TGTGCCAGCAGCTTAGGGTTGCGGCGGGAGGCGACGGATACGCAGTATTTT.

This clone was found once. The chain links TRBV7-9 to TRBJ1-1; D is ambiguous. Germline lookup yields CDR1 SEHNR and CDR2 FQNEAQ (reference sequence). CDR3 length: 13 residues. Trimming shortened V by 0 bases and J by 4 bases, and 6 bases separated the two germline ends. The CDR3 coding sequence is TGTGCCAGCAGCTTAGCGTCAGGCACTGAAGCTTTCTTT. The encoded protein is CASSLASGTEAFF.

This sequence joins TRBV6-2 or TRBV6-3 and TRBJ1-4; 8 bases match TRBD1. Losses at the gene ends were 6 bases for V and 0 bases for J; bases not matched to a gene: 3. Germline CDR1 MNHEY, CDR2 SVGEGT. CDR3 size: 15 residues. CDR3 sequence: CASSQQGATNEKLFF. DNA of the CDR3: TGTGCCAGCAGCCAACAGGGGGCAACTAATGAAAAACTGTTTTTT.

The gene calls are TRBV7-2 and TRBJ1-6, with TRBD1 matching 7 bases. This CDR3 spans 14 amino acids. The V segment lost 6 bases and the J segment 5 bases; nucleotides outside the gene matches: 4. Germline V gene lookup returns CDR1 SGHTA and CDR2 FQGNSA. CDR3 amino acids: CASSPGQNNSPLHF. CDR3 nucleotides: TGTGCCAGCAGTCCGGGACAGAATAATTCACCCCTCCACTTT.

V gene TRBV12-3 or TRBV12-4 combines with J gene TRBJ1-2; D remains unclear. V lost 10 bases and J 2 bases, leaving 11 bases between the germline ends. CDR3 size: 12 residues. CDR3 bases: TGTGCCACCGCCCCCGGGAACTATGGCTACACCTTC. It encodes CATAPGNYGYTF.

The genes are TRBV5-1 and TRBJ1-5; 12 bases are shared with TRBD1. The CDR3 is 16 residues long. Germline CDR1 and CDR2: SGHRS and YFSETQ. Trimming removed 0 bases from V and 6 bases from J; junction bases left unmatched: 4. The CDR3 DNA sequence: TGCGCCAGCAGCTTGGGGGGGACAGGGGGCGGTCAGCCCCAGCATTTT. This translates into CASSLGGTGGGQPQHF.